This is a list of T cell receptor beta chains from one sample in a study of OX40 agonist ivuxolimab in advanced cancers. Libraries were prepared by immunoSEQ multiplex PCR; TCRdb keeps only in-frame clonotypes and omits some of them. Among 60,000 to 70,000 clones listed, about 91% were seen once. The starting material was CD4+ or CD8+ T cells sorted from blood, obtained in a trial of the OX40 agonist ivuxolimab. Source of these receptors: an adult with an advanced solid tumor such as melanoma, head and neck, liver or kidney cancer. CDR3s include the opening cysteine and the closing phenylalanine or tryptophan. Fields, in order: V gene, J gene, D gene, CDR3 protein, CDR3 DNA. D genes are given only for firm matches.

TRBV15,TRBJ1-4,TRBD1,CATSRGTGGGEKLFF,TGTGCCACCAGCAGGGGGACAGGGGGCGGTGAAAAACTGTTTTTT
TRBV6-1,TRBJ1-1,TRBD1,CASRDRGHNTEAFF,TGTGCCAGCAGAGACAGGGGGCATAATACTGAAGCTTTCTTT
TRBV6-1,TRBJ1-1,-,CASRMGMNTEAFF,TGTGCCAGCAGAATGGGGATGAACACTGAAGCTTTCTTT
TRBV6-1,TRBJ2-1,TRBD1,CASSEQSGTGSDEQFF,TGTGCCAGCAGTGAACAATCTGGGACAGGGTCCGATGAGCAGTTCTTC
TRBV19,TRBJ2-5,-,CASSIAGYETQYF,TGTGCCAGTAGTATTGCAGGGTACGAGACCCAGTACTTC
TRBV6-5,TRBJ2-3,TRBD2,CASSFTSGSTDTQYF,TGTGCCAGCAGTTTCACTAGCGGGAGTACAGATACGCAGTATTTT
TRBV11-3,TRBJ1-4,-,CASSLEGVTNEKLFF,TGTGCCAGCAGCTTAGAGGGGGTGACTAATGAAAAACTGTTTTTT
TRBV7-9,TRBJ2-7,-,CASSPGENEQYF,TGTGCCAGCAGCCCCGGGGAGAACGAGCAGTACTTC
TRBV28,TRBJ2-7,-,CASSFDGSYEQYF,TGTGCCAGCAGTTTCGACGGCTCCTACGAGCAGTACTTC
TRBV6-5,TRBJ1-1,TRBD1,CASSYTENRGTEAFF,TGTGCCAGCAGTTACACCGAAAACAGGGGAACTGAAGCTTTCTTT
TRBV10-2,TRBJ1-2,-,CASSGGAKGYTF,TGCGCCAGCAGTGGGGGGGCGAAGGGCTACACCTTC
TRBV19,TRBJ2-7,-,CASSIGDHTTEQYF,TGTGCCAGTAGTATAGGTGACCATACGACCGAGCAGTACTTC
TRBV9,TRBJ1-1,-,CASSAHFTGTRTEAFF,TGTGCCAGCAGCGCCCACTTCACCGGGACGCGCACTGAAGCTTTCTTT